The 8 T cell receptor beta chains reported below all come from one sample, sequenced in a study of T cell responses to AZD1222 COVID-19 vaccine. Method: immunoSEQ multiplex PCR; TCRdb's copy keeps in-frame clones and lacks some. The repertoire includes 120,000 or so clones, roughly 88% of them detected once, and over 4.5% sits in the top ten. The material was peripheral blood, obtained on day 0 of AZD1222 vaccination. The origin of the receptors is an adult in good health.

The chain recombines TRBV15 with TRBJ2-1; D ambiguous. CDR1 and CDR2 (germline): LNHNV, YYDKDF (reference sequence). The CDR3 runs to 17 residues. V lost 3 bases to trimming and J lost 2 bases, with 17 bases between them. This chain's CDR3 is CATSRDRLDIAYNEQFF. In DNA form, the CDR3 reads TGTGCCACCAGCAGGGATCGTCTAGACATCGCCTACAATGAGCAGTTCTTC.

The chain employs TRBV7-3 and TRBJ1-1, with D possibly matching TRBD1 (6 bases). CDR3 length: 14 amino acids. Trimming shortened V by 4 bases and J by 3 bases, and 12 bases separated the two germline ends. Germline V gene lookup returns CDR1 SGHTA and CDR2 FQGTGA. The CDR3 loop reads CASSSNREDTEAFF. For the CDR3, the DNA is TGTGCCAGCAGCTCCAACAGGGAAGACACTGAAGCTTTCTTT.

The table lists this clone with a few counts. The chain links TRBV27 to TRBJ1-2; 7 bases map to TRBD1. Germline CDR1 MNHEY, CDR2 SMNVEV (reference sequence). The CDR3 contains 14 residues. V lost 6 bases, J lost 2 bases, and 6 bases stayed unmatched. CDR3 protein: CASSWDSRNYGYTF. The CDR3 DNA reads as TGTGCCAGCAGCTGGGACAGCAGAAACTATGGCTACACCTTC.

The rearrangement uses TRBV9 and TRBJ2-7; 10 nucleotides agree with TRBD1. The junction had 4 bases not matched to a gene; V was cut back by 1 base and J by 6 bases. Looked up from germline, CDR1 is SGDLS and CDR2 is YYNGEE. The CDR3 has 14 residues. The CDR3 reads CASSVRTGGGEQYF. The CDR3 nucleotides read TGTGCCAGCAGCGTAAGGACAGGGGGAGGCGAGCAGTACTTC. The complete variable domain, with remaining parts taken from reference TRBV9 and TRBJ2-7, reads DSGVTQTPKHLITATGQRVTLRCSPRSGDLSVYWYQQSLDQGLQFLIQYYNGEERAKGNILERFSAQQFPDLHSELNLSSLELGDSALYFCASSVRTGGGEQYFGPGTRLTVT.

The V and J genes are TRBV28 and TRBJ2-3; D is perhaps TRBD1 (5 bases). The CDR3 extends over 12 amino acids. V was trimmed by 3 bases and J by 5 bases, leaving 6 bases between them. Germline loops: CDR1 MDHEN, CDR2 SYDVKM. CDR3 residues: CASSFQGDTQYF. The CDR3 DNA is TGTGCCAGCAGTTTTCAGGGAGATACGCAGTATTTT. Based on the CDR3 plus reference TRBV28 and TRBJ2-3, the full variable domain is DVKVTQSSRYLVKRTGEKVFLECVQDMDHENMFWYRQDPGLGLRLIYFSYDVKMKEKGDIPEGYSVSREKKERFSLILESASTNQTSMYLCASSFQGDTQYFGPGTRLTVL.

This chain uses TRBV10-3 with TRBJ1-1, with 9 bases that match TRBD1. This CDR3 contains 13 residues. Germline values: CDR1 ENHRY, CDR2 SYGVKD. The V and J ends lost 11 bases and 0 bases, in that order; junction bases with no gene match: 4. CDR3 nucleotides: TGTGCCGCCTGGGACAGGGTGAACACTGAAGCTTTCTTT. Residues: CAAWDRVNTEAFF.

The V call is TRBV4-3, the J call TRBJ1-6, with D hard to call. V lost 0 bases and J 6 bases, leaving 9 bases between the germline ends. The CDR3 has 15 residues. From germline, CDR1 is LGHNA and CDR2 YSLEER. Here the CDR3 reads CASSQDPGTNSPLHF. Here the CDR3 DNA reads TGCGCCAGCAGCCAAGACCCGGGAACTAATTCACCCCTCCACTTT.

This sequence joins TRBV27 and TRBJ1-5; D uncertain. V dropped 3 bases and J dropped 1 base, with 4 bases sitting between them. The CDR3 is 13 amino acids. Germline V gene sequence: CDR1 MNHEY, CDR2 SMNVEV (reference sequence). The CDR3 is CASSFFSNQPQHF. CDR3 coding DNA: TGTGCCAGCAGTTTTTTCAGCAATCAGCCCCAGCATTTT.